The clone carrying this T cell receptor beta chain was seen a handful of times. These data originate in a study of blood T cell repertoires in COVID-19. Clones were read by immunoSEQ multiplex PCR, and TCRdb kept only the in-frame ones, dropping some. The repertoire includes more than 200,000 clones, approximately 86% of them detected once, and just under 2% sits in the top ten. Trimming pared 0 bases from V and 6 bases from J, leaving 5 bases between. CDR1 and CDR2 (germline): MNHEY, SVGEGT. This CDR3 region has 12 residues. The genes are TRBV6-2 or TRBV6-3 and TRBJ1-1; D remains ambiguous. The sequencing sample was made of peripheral blood. This receptor was identified in a man under 40 with active or convalescent COVID-19. The CDR3 loop reads CASSYSPAEAFF. The CDR3 coding sequence is TGTGCCAGCAGTTACTCGCCAGCTGAAGCTTTCTTT.